The clone carrying this T cell receptor beta chain was seen once. Its antigen is as yet unknown. The V gene end was trimmed by 8 bases and the J gene end by 4 bases; junction bases not matched to a gene: 11. CDR1 and CDR2 (germline): SNHLY, FYNNEI. This CDR3 is 15 amino acids long. The data were obtained in a study of CD8 T cells in ankylosing spondylitis. Study findings and constraints: Researchers reportedly found disease-linked clones significantly enriched in matched ankylosing spondylitis synovial fluid. Among TCR beta sequences, a motif of several highly homologous variants appeared characteristic of ankylosing spondylitis blood.

Using quantitative 5'-RACE with molecular barcodes, the authors made TCR beta libraries. Using its own MiXCR run on the 5' RACE reads, TCRdb lists one record per CDR3 protein. This table holds approximately 540,000 distinct CDR3 sequences, 9.5% to 15% found once. This clonotype was obtained from a male donor with ankylosing spondylitis. The sample comprised blood, either unsorted or a sorted T cell fraction (not recorded which). The chain combines TRBV2 with TRBJ2-3; TRBD2 matches 8 bases. The CDR3 coding sequence is TGTGCCAGCGCCTCGCGCCGGGAGGGCCCAGATACGCAGTATTTT. Residues: CASASRREGPDTQYF.